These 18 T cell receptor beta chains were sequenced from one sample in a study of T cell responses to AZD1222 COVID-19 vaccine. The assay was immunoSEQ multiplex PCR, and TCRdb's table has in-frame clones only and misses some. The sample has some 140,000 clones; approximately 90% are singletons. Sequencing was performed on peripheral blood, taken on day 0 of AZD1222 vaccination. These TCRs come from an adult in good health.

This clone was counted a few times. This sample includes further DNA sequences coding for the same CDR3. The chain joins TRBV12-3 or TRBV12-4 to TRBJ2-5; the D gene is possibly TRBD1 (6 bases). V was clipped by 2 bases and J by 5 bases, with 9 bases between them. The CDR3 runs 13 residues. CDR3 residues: CASSLSGVETQYF. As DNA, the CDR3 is TGTGCCAGCAGTTTATCAGGGGTCGAGACCCAGTACTTC.

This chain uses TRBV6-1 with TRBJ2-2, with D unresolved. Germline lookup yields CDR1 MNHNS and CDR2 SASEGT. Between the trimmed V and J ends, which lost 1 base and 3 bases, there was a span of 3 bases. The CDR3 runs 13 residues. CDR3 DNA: TGTGCCAGCAGTGAAGGGGACACCGGGGAGCTGTTTTTT. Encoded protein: CASSEGDTGELFF.

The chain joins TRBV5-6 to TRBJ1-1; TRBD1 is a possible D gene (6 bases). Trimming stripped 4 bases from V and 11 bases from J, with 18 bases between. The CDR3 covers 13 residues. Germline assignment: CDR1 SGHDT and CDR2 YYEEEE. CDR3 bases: TGTGCCAGCAGCCCTGAAGTGGGGGGCGCCGCTTTCTTT. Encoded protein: CASSPEVGGAAFF.

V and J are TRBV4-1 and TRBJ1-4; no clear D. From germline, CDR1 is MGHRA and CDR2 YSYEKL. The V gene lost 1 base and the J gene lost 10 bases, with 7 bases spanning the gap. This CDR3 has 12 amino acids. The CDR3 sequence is CASSQGVGKLFF. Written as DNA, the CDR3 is TGCGCCAGCAGCCAAGGAGTGGGAAAACTGTTTTTT.

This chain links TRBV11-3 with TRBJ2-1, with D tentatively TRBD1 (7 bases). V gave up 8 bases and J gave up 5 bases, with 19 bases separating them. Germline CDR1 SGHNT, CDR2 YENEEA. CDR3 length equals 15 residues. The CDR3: CASEGYRGLDNEQFF. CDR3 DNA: TGTGCCAGCGAGGGGTACAGGGGACTGGACAATGAGCAGTTCTTC.

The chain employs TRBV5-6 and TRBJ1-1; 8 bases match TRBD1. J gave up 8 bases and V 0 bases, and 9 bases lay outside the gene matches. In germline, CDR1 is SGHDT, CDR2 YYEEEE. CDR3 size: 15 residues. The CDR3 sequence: CASSLAFGTGAEAFF. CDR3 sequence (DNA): TGTGCCAGCAGCTTGGCCTTTGGGACAGGAGCGGAAGCTTTCTTT.

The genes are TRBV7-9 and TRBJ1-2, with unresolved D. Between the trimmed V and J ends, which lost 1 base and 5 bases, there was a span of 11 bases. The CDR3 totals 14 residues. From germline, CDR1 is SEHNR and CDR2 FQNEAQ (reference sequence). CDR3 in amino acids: CASSLGSVGYGYTF. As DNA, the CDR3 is TGTGCCAGCAGCTTAGGGTCAGTCGGGTATGGCTACACCTTC.

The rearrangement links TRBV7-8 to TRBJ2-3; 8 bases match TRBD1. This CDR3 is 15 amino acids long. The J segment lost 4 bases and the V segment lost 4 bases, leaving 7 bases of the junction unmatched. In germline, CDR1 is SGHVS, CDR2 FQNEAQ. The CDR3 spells CASSSDRAQADTQYF. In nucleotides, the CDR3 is TGTGCCAGCAGCTCGGACAGGGCTCAAGCAGATACGCAGTATTTT.

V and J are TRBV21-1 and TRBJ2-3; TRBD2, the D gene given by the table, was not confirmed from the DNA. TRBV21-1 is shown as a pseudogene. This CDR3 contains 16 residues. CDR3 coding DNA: TGTGCCAGCAGCACAGGCTCGGCGGGAGGGCTGAATACGCAGTATTTT. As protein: CASSTGSAGGLNTQYF.

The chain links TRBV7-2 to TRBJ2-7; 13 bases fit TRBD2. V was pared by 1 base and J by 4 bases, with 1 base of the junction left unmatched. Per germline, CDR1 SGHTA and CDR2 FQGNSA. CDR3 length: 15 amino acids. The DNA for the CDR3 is TGTGCCAGCAGCTTAGGGACTAGCGGGAGTTACGAGCAGTACTTC. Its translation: CASSLGTSGSYEQYF.

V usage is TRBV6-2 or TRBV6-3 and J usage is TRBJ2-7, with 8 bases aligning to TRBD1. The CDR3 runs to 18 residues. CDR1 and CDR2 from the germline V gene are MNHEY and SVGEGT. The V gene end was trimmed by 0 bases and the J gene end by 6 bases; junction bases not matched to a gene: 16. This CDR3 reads CASSYSSGQGAPGVEQYF. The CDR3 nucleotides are TGTGCCAGCAGTTACTCTAGTGGTCAGGGGGCTCCGGGTGTCGAGCAGTACTTC.

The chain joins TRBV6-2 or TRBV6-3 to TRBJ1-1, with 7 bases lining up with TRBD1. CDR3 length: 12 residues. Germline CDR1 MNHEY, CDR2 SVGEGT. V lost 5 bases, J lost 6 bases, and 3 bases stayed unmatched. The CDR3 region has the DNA TGTGCCAGCAGTACCGGGACAGCTGAAGCTTTCTTT. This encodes CASSTGTAEAFF.

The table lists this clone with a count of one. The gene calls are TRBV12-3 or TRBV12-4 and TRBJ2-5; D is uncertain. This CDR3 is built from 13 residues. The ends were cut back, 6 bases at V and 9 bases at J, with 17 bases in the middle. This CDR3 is CASSLNRLESQYF. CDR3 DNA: TGTGCCAGCAGCTTGAACCGCCTCGAGTCCCAGTACTTC.

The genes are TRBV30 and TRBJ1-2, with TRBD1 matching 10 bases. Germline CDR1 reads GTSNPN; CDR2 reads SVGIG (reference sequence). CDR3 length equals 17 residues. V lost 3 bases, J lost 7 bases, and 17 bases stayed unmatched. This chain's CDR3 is CAWRGGLTGGVSSGYTF. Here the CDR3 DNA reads TGTGCCTGGAGAGGGGGGTTGACAGGGGGCGTTAGTTCTGGCTACACCTTC.

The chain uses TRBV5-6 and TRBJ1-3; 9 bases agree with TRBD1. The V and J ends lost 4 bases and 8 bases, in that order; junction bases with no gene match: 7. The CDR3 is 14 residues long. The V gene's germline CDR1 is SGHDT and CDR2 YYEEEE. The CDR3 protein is CASSPWTGEDTIYF. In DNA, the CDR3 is TGTGCCAGCAGCCCGTGGACAGGGGAGGACACCATATATTTT.

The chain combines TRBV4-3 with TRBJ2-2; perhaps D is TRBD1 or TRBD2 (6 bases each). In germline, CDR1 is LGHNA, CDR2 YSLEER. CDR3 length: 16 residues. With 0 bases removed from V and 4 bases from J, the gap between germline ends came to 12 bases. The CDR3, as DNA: TGCGCCAGCAGCCAAGACTCTCCGGGGGCCACCGGGGAGCTGTTTTTT. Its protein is CASSQDSPGATGELFF.

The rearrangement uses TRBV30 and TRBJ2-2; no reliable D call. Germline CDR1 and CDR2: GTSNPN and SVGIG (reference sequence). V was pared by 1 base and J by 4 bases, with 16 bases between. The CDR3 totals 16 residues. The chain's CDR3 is CAWSAGGGRSTGELFF. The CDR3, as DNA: TGTGCCTGGAGTGCGGGCGGTGGACGGAGCACCGGGGAGCTGTTTTTT.

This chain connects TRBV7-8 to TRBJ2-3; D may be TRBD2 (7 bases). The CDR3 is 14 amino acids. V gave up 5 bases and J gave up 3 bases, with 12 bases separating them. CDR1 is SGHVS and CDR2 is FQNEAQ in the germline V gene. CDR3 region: CASSRGGTTDTQYF. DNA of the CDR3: TGTGCCAGCAGCAGGGGGGGTACTACAGATACGCAGTATTTT.